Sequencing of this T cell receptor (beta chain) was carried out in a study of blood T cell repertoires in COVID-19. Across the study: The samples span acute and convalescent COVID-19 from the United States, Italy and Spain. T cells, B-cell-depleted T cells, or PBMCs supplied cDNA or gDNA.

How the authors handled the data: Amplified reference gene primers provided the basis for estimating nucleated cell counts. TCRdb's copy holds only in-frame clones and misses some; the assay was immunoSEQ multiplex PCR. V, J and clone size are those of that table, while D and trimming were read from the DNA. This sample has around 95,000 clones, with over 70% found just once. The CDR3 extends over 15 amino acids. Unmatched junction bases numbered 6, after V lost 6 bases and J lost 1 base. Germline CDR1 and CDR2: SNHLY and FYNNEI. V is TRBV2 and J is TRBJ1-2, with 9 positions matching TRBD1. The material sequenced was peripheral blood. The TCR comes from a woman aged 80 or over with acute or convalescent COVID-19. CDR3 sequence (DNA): TGTGCCAGCAGGGTTGGACAGGGGAGTAACTATGGCTACACCTTC. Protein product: CASRVGQGSNYGYTF. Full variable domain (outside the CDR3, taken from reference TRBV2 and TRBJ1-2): EPEVTQTPSHQVTQMGQEVILRCVPISNHLYFYWYRQILGQKVEFLVSFYNNEISEKSEIFDDQFSVERPDGSNFTLKIRSTKLEDSAMYFCASRVGQGSNYGYTFGSGTRLTVV.